This paragraph reports one T cell receptor (beta chain). This clone was detected only a few times. Which antigen it targets is not known. No per-base quality is available; no much larger clone lies one base away. The donors belonged to the validation cohort of approximately 130 subjects, which was separate from the approximately 680-subject first cohort. This sample was included in a study of cytomegalovirus exposure and HLA in healthy donors (dated by TCRdb to 2016 to 2017). With respect to the entire study: According to a later analysis, the approximately 120 validation repertoires were produced on the same platform as the 600 to 850 repertoires of the first cohort. The aim of the study was to test whether cataloging public T cell receptors could identify signatures of past pathogen exposure. The study combined high-throughput TCR immunosequencing, statistical association of individual TCRs with disease status, and machine learning to predict cytomegalovirus infection status. In addition to the first cohort of 666 subjects, a separate validation cohort of over 90 different subjects was used.

Libraries were built with the immunoSEQ multiplex PCR assay. The authors' analysis ran thus. A statistical classification framework was developed to diagnose cytomegalovirus status using the catalog of TCR beta chain sequences. TCRdb re-hosts the immuneACCESS table, in-frame sequences only. Its copies lack some clones; in the studies checked, an unresolved V gene accounts for under half of them, and the cause for the rest is not known. V and J calls and clone size are copied from that table; D and trimming were computed from the DNA. Across this sample there are 180,000 or so clones, with roughly 86% seen only once. The ten largest make up around 7.2% of the sample. The germline V gene gives CDR1 as SNHLY and CDR2 as FYNNEI. Spanning cysteine to phenylalanine, the CDR3 consists of 15 amino acids. The CDR3 DNA has 45 bases and is translated from base 1. V is cut by 1 base and J by 4 bases, and the space between the germline ends is 11 bases.

Here is what the overall study found, with its caveats: A total of 150 to 200 TCR beta chains were listed by the study as associated with cytomegalovirus. In vitro tests confirmed that a few of the cytomegalovirus-associated TCR beta chains recognize cytomegalovirus antigens. All 110 or so repertoires were used to score co-occurrence in the validation cohort in a later analysis, because that analysis had no HLA typing for the cohort. Across donors, most TCR sequences were observed very rarely, whereas some public TCRs were present in many individuals. It was suggested by the authors that the approach could potentially be generalized to other disease states and immunological phenotypes. In a later analysis, TCRs clustered in the first cohort were found to also tend to co-occur in the 120 or so validation repertoires, with 94% of cluster scores above 0. Cytomegalovirus status was reported to be diagnosed by the classifier with high specificity and sensitivity in both the original and validation cohorts.

The sequence links TRBV2 to TRBJ1-3; the D region possibly corresponds to TRBD1 (5 bases align). What was sequenced was PBMCs. This TCR came from a young man in good health and CMV-seropositive. The DNA is as follows: TGTGCCAGCAGTGAAGAGCCAGGGCTGGGAAACACCATATATTTT. It translates to CASSEEPGLGNTIYF. With all but the CDR3 taken from the reference TRBV2 and TRBJ1-3 genes, the full variable domain is: EPEVTQTPSHQVTQMGQEVILRCVPISNHLYFYWYRQILGQKVEFLVSFYNNEISEKSEIFDDQFSVERPDGSNFTLKIRSTKLEDSAMYFCASSEEPGLGNTIYFGEGSWLTVV.